Only a few counts were recorded for the clone carrying this TCR beta chain. Its antigen is as yet unknown. The data are from a study of cytomegalovirus exposure and HLA in healthy donors. Study-level findings and limits: One cluster of highly shared sequence variants probably arose as a sequencing artifact. About 150 TCR beta chains were listed as cytomegalovirus-associated. The study carried out a later analysis of TCR beta sequences. It associated 15,000 to 20,000 of them with specific HLA alleles at a false discovery rate of 0.05.

PCR primers comprised 60 Vbeta and 13 Jbeta primers. Original processing methods: There were 80 million to 95 million unique TCR beta chains by a later count, and around 10 million of them were shared. The method was immunoSEQ multiplex PCR; TCRdb's version includes in-frame clones alone and lacks a portion of them. The D gene and trimming were derived from the DNA, and the V and J assignments and clone size from that table. The table shows about 120,000 clones, with about 79% occurring only once. V lost 4 bases and J lost 9, with 25 bases in between. This CDR3 has 16 residues. Germline CDR1 is MNHNS and CDR2 is SASEGT.

This TCR came from a human donor in good health. Source material: PBMCs. This rearrangement joins TRBV6-1 to TRBJ2-7, with a weak D call TRBD2 (6 bases). The CDR3, as DNA: TGTGCCAGCAGTGCTCTTGCCGGGACCCAGGGTAGCGGGCAGTACTTC. It is translated as CASSALAGTQGSGQYF.